This TCR beta chain was captured in a study of T cells after yellow fever vaccination (dated by TCRdb to 2018 to 2020). Describing the broader study: Using CD3, CD45RA, CCR7 and CD95 staining, memory subsets (EM, EMRA, CM and Tscm) were sorted on a BD FACS Aria III. Libraries from fractions with low cell numbers were prepared with the SMART-Seq v4 Ultra Low Input RNA kit. To follow T-cell clones before and after primary and booster YFV17D yellow fever vaccination, bulk TCR alpha and beta repertoires were sequenced over time. The cohort comprised two healthy male donors, one aged 18 to 29 and one aged 30 to 40 years. Blood samples were taken at several timepoints before and after primary and secondary immunization, and bulk PBMC replicates and cell subsets were isolated. Memory subsets were sorted on days 0, 15 and 45 and at 18 months after primary vaccination, and on days 0, 15 and 45 after the 30-year booster.

TCR cDNA was synthesized by 5'RACE template switching, which introduced a universal primer site and unique molecular identifiers. Priming for cDNA synthesis came from both the TCR alpha and TCR beta constant segments. Two PCR steps were used to amplify libraries, with sample barcodes and sequencing adapters being added in the second step. Sequencing of libraries was performed on Illumina HiSeq 2500 (2x100 bp) or NovaSeq (2x150 bp). Per the authors' processing: Reads were demultiplexed and collapsed into UMI consensus sequences with MIGEC, and V(D)J alignment was performed with MiXCR. Using edgeR on replicate PBMC samples, clonotypes were called vaccine-responding if FDR was below 0.01 and the log2 fold change was above 5 up to day 15. Bulk clonotypes were assigned CD4 or CD8 identity according to which sequenced CD4 or CD8 repertoire held them at higher abundance. To estimate how each clone was distributed across memory phenotypes, clonotype frequencies in memory subsets were weighted by the numbers of FACS-sorted cells. TCRdb ran its own pipeline on the public reads, namely fastp trimming at Q25 and MiXCR clone calling, and kept in-frame beta chains. Rows with a matching CDR3 protein are joined into one entry that keeps the most common DNA and genes. TCRdb's processing, not the authors', yielded these V and J calls. The sample includes fewer than 35,000 distinct CDR3 sequences, with over 9.5% observed a single time. The leading ten clones occupy approximately 12% of the sample.

The treatment or condition label for this specimen denotes: live attenuated yellow fever vaccine strain. A standard Ficoll-Paque protocol was used to isolate PBMCs from peripheral blood. RNA from sorted memory subsets was extracted with the RNeasy Micro Kit. The germline V gene yields SGDLS for CDR1 and YYNGEE for CDR2. The CDR3, from cysteine to phenylalanine, totals 15 residues. Kept here is only the CDR3 DNA, which spans 45 bases and is read in frame from base 1. Points on this clonotype: This sequence may be a read error, since a much larger clone differs from it by one base.

General findings and caveats noted by the study authors: In the sorted memory subsets on day 0, nearly all vaccine-responding clonotypes were below the level of detection. The study included only a couple of donors, which limits how far the findings can be generalized. The secondary T-cell response was found to be weaker but faster than the primary response, with a peak reached on day 5 rather than on day 15. After the booster, most of the clones that had expanded following primary vaccination were detected again (roughly 96% of CD4 and around 90% of CD8), which suggests that memory was broadly maintained. Because abundant contaminating clonotypes from the bulk population could be contained in FACS-sorted repertoires, computational filtering was required. A small share of clonotypes occurred in both CD4 and CD8 compartments, likely arising from convergent recombination.

The chain employs TRBV9 and TRBJ2-5, with the identity of the D gene unclear. The origin of this receptor is a man aged 18-30 years who received the YFV17D yellow fever vaccine. The material was PBMCs, either bulk or a sorted T-cell subset (CD4+, CD8+, memory, or dextramer-sorted; not recorded which), obtained around 14 days after the first yellow fever vaccination. The CDR3 protein is CASSVGPTSQETKYF. DNA sequence: TGTGCCAGCAGCGTAGGGCCTACCTCCCAAGAGACCAAGTACTTC.